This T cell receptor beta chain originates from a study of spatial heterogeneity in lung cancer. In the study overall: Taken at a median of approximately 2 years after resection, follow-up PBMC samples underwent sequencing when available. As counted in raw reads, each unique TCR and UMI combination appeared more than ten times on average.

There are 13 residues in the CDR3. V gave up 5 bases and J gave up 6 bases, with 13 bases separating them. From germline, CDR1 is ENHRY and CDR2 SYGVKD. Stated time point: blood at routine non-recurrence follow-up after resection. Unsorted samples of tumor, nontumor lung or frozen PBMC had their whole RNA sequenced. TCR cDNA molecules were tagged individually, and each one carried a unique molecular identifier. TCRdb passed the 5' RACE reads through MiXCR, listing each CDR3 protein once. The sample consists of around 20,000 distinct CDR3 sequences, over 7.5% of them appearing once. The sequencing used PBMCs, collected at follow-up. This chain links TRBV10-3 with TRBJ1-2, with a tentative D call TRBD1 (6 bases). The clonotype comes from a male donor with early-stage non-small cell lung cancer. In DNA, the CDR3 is TGTGCCATCAGTACAGACAGGTCCCATGGCTACACCTTC. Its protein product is CAISTDRSHGYTF.